The 27 T cell receptor beta chains below all came from one sample that was sequenced in a study of cytomegalovirus exposure and HLA in healthy donors. The assay was immunoSEQ multiplex PCR, and TCRdb's table has in-frame clones only and misses some. The repertoire has 200,000 to 250,000 clones, approximately 80% of them found once; the top ten carry about an eighth. The sequencing sample was made of PBMCs. These receptors all come from a woman aged 30 to 39 in good health and CMV-seropositive.

The rearrangement uses TRBV18 and TRBJ1-2; D is unresolved. The length of the CDR3 is 15 residues. V was pared by 3 bases and J by 8 bases, with 19 bases between. Germline-derived CDR1 and CDR2 are KGHSH and LQKENI. The CDR3 sequence: CASSPLFAGPGGYTF. CDR3 sequence (DNA): TGTGCCAGCTCACCCCTGTTTGCAGGTCCCGGCGGCTACACCTTC.

The chain is built from TRBV30 and TRBJ1-1; 8 nucleotides align to TRBD1. Trimming removed 0 bases from V and 7 bases from J; junction bases left unmatched: 13. Germline CDR1 and CDR2: GTSNPN and SVGIG (reference sequence). The CDR3 is 16 amino acids. CDR3: CAWSVAGTGPPFEAFF. The DNA for the CDR3 is TGTGCCTGGAGTGTAGCCGGGACAGGACCTCCCTTTGAAGCTTTCTTT.

The rearrangement links TRBV6-5 to TRBJ1-5; D is undetermined. Germline V gene lookup returns CDR1 MNHEY and CDR2 SVGAGI. V gave up 8 bases and J gave up 8 bases, with 7 bases separating them. CDR3 size: 10 residues. CDR3 DNA sequence: TGTGCCAGCGGAAATGAGCCCCAGCATTTT. It translates to CASGNEPQHF.

The rearrangement joins TRBV10-1 to TRBJ1-5; unclear D gene. In germline, CDR1 is WNHNN, CDR2 SYGVQD (reference sequence). This CDR3 comprises 14 residues. The V end lost 2 bases, the J end lost 6 bases, and 11 bases lay between the germline ends. The CDR3 bases are TGCGCCAGCAGTGAGGGGAATGACGGTCAGCCCCAGCATTTT. It is translated as CASSEGNDGQPQHF.

This chain connects TRBV4-1 to TRBJ2-7; TRBD2 aligns across 7 bases. The CDR3 loop spans 17 amino acids. The V and J ends lost 3 bases and 0 bases, in that order; junction bases with no gene match: 11. Germline CDR1 MGHRA, CDR2 YSYEKL. This chain's CDR3 is CASSHLRTKRDSYEQYF. The CDR3 nucleotides read TGCGCCAGCAGCCATTTACGGACGAAGCGGGACTCCTACGAGCAGTACTTC.

The sample holds one count of this clone. The V gene is TRBV25-1, the J gene TRBJ2-1; 8 positions agree with TRBD1. The junction had 13 bases not matched to a gene; V was cut back by 5 bases and J by 4 bases. Per germline, CDR1 MGHDK and CDR2 SYGVNS. The CDR3 length is 17 residues. The CDR3: CASSPPSGTGPYNEQFF. For the CDR3, the DNA is TGTGCCAGCAGTCCACCCTCGGGGACAGGTCCTTACAATGAGCAGTTCTTC. The variable domain in full, completed from reference TRBV25-1 and TRBJ2-1, reads EADIYQTPRYLVIGTGKKITLECSQTMGHDKMYWYQQDPGMELHLIHYSYGVNSTEKGDLSSESTVSRIRTEHFPLTLESARPSHTSQYLCASSPPSGTGPYNEQFFGPGTRLTVL.

This rearrangement joins TRBV29-1 to TRBJ2-3; D may be TRBD2 (6 bases). The V end lost 8 bases, the J end lost 0 bases, and 18 bases lay between the germline ends. Germline V lookup: CDR1 SQVTM, CDR2 ANQGSEA. The CDR3 sequence is 15 residues long. CDR3 nucleotides: TGCAGCCACCGTCTTCTAGCGACTAGCACAGATACGCAGTATTTT. Translating it yields CSHRLLATSTDTQYF.

The chain employs TRBV12-5 and TRBJ2-1, with D possibly TRBD1 on 5 matching bases. The CDR3 runs to 15 residues. Trimming removed 3 bases from V and 7 bases from J, with 16 bases in between. CDR1 and CDR2 from the germline V gene are LGHNT and FRNRAP. CDR3 amino acids: CASGFSGPGPNEQFF. CDR3 nucleotides: TGTGCTAGTGGTTTTTCGGGTCCAGGGCCGAATGAGCAGTTCTTC.

The chain has TRBV6-5 and TRBJ2-1; D ambiguous. CDR1 MNHEY and CDR2 SVGAGI come from the germline V gene. Between the trimmed V and J ends, which lost 2 bases and 6 bases, there was a span of 11 bases. The CDR3 extends over 14 amino acids. The chain's CDR3 is CASSYRGMGNEQFF. The DNA of the CDR3 is TGTGCCAGCAGTTACCGTGGGATGGGCAATGAGCAGTTCTTC.

The chain links TRBV25-1 to TRBJ2-3, with D uncertain. The germline V gene encodes CDR1 MGHDK and CDR2 SYGVNS. This CDR3 contains 13 residues. The V end lost 3 bases, the J end lost 2 bases, and 6 bases lay between the germline ends. The CDR3 sequence: CASSDPVTDTQYF. CDR3 nucleotides: TGTGCCAGCAGTGACCCGGTCACAGATACGCAGTATTTT.

The sample holds one count of this clone. The chain carries TRBV27 and TRBJ2-2; possible D gene TRBD1, 6 bases. This CDR3 has 15 residues. Germline loops: CDR1 MNHEY, CDR2 SMNVEV (reference sequence). Trimming removed 6 bases at V and 4 bases at J, with 15 bases between. CDR3: CASSPDRFGTGELFF. The CDR3 DNA reads TGTGCCAGCAGCCCGGACAGATTTGGCACCGGGGAGCTGTTTTTT.

The chain recombines TRBV28 with TRBJ1-5, with TRBD1 as a possible D gene (6 bases). V dropped 5 bases and J dropped 4 bases, with 12 bases sitting between them. Germline V CDR1 and CDR2: MDHEN, SYDVKM. The length of the CDR3 is 14 residues. The CDR3 nucleotides are TGTGCCAGCAGTCCAGGGACACTTAATCAGCCCCAGCATTTT. Encoded protein: CASSPGTLNQPQHF.

The chain combines TRBV10-2 with TRBJ2-5; D gene unclear. V was clipped by 2 bases and J by 3 bases, with 7 bases between them. The CDR3 has 13 amino acids. Germline V gene sequence: CDR1 WSHSY, CDR2 SAAADI. In DNA, the CDR3 is TGCGCCAGCAGTGAGATCAGAGAAGAGACCCAGTACTTC. This sequence encodes CASSEIREETQYF.

The chain has TRBV25-1 and TRBJ1-4; a possible D gene is TRBD1 (5 bases). V gave up 6 bases and J gave up 7 bases, with 12 bases separating them. The germline V gene encodes CDR1 MGHDK and CDR2 SYGVNS. This CDR3 has 13 residues. CDR3 in amino acids: CASRGETGEKLFF. As DNA, the CDR3 is TGTGCCAGCAGGGGGGAAACAGGTGAAAAACTGTTTTTT.

The chain has TRBV6-5 and TRBJ2-3; 9 bases match TRBD2. V was clipped by 6 bases and J by 7 bases; unmatched bases: 8. This CDR3 contains 14 residues. Germline V lookup: CDR1 MNHEY, CDR2 SVGAGI. CDR3 residues: CASSSGTSMNTQYF. DNA of the CDR3: TGTGCCAGCAGCTCCGGGACTAGCATGAATACGCAGTATTTT.

This clone was detected only a few times. This chain links TRBV19 with TRBJ1-5; D remains ambiguous. V shed 7 bases and J shed 9 bases, with 13 bases lying between them. Germline V gives CDR1 LNHDA, CDR2 SQIVND (reference sequence). The CDR3 has 12 residues. CDR3 nucleotides: TGTGCCAGTACGAGTGGAGAGGGGCCCCAGCATTTT. The encoded protein is CASTSGEGPQHF.

In DNA form, the CDR3 reads TGTGCCAGCAGTTTATCGTCAACAGGGAGAAACTATGGCTACACCTTC. Translation: CASSLSSTGRNYGYTF. The J gene is TRBJ1-2, the V gene TRBV27; TRBD1 is a possible D gene (6 bases). This CDR3 contains 16 residues. Trimming took 0 bases from V and 2 from J, leaving 13 bases between them. Per germline, CDR1 MNHEY and CDR2 SMNVEV (reference sequence).

V is TRBV6-5 and J is TRBJ2-3; 7 bases map to TRBD1. Germline V gives CDR1 MNHEY, CDR2 SVGAGI. Trimming took 6 bases from V and 1 from J; bases not matched to a gene: 4. This CDR3 contains 14 residues. The CDR3 coding sequence is TGTGCCAGCAGGCACGACAGGGGCACAGATACGCAGTATTTT. Amino acid sequence: CASRHDRGTDTQYF.

The rearrangement joins TRBV5-6 to TRBJ1-2; D is uncertain. Trimming took 4 bases from V and 8 from J, leaving 15 bases between them. Looked up from germline, CDR1 is SGHDT and CDR2 is YYEEEE. The CDR3 runs to 13 residues. The CDR3 nucleotides read TGTGCCAGCAGCCCTGTCGAAGGGAGGGGCTACACCTTC. Protein: CASSPVEGRGYTF.

The V and J genes are TRBV5-5 and TRBJ1-2, with D perhaps TRBD1 (6 bases). This CDR3 comprises 14 residues. CDR1 is SGHKS, CDR2 YYEKEE, per germline (reference sequence). V lost 2 bases, J lost 8 bases, and 16 bases lay in between. The CDR3 DNA follows: TGTGCCAGCAGCTTAAGAGCAGGGGAGGAGGGCTACACCTTC. It codes for CASSLRAGEEGYTF. The full variable domain, completed using reference TRBV5-5 and TRBJ1-2, is DAGVTQSPTHLIKTRGQQVTLRCSPISGHKSVSWYQQVLGQGPQFIFQYYEKEERGRGNFPDRFSARQFPNYSSELNVNALLLGDSALYLCASSLRAGEEGYTFGSGTRLTVV.

The gene calls are TRBV7-2 and TRBJ1-2; D is undetermined. V lost 7 bases, J lost 6 bases, and 9 bases lay in between. There are 11 residues in the CDR3. Germline CDR1 is SGHTA and CDR2 is FQGNSA. DNA of the CDR3: TGTGCCAGCAAAGTGGGGAATGGCTACACCTTC. Translating gives CASKVGNGYTF.

V and J are TRBV5-1 and TRBJ2-7; the D is unclear. The CDR3 spans 12 residues. V gave up 1 base and J gave up 1 base, with 3 bases separating them. Germline lookup yields CDR1 SGHRS and CDR2 YFSETQ. CDR3 protein: CASSLTSYEQYF. CDR3 DNA sequence: TGCGCCAGCAGCTTGACGTCCTACGAGCAGTACTTC.

This rearrangement joins TRBV9 to TRBJ1-4; 9 bases fit TRBD1. Germline CDR1 reads SGDLS; CDR2 reads YYNGEE. V was clipped by 3 bases and J by 0 bases; unmatched bases: 12. CDR3 size: 19 residues. CDR3 region: CASSADPGQGWSTNEKLFF. Written as DNA, the CDR3 is TGTGCCAGCAGCGCCGATCCGGGACAGGGCTGGTCAACTAATGAAAAACTGTTTTTT.

V usage is TRBV30 and J usage is TRBJ2-1; 8 bases agree with TRBD2. With 1 base clipped from V and 6 bases from J, the junction kept 5 bases outside the gene matches. The CDR3 loop spans 14 amino acids. CDR1 and CDR2 (germline): GTSNPN, SVGIG (reference sequence). This CDR3 is CAWSEEREFNEQFF. The CDR3 DNA follows: TGTGCCTGGAGTGAAGAGCGGGAGTTCAATGAGCAGTTCTTC.

The gene calls are TRBV5-1 and TRBJ1-2; 10 nucleotides line up with TRBD1. This CDR3 contains 17 residues. Germline V gene sequence: CDR1 SGHRS, CDR2 YFSETQ. Trimming took 4 bases from V and 0 from J; bases not matched to a gene: 9. The CDR3: CASSPRDRGAANYGYTF. CDR3 DNA sequence: TGCGCCAGCAGCCCCCGGGACAGGGGTGCGGCTAACTATGGCTACACCTTC.

This clone was seen a handful of times. The chain carries TRBV19 and TRBJ2-2; D ambiguous. The CDR3 has 15 residues. Between the trimmed V and J ends, which lost 6 bases and 0 bases, there was a span of 11 bases. Per the germline V gene, CDR1 is LNHDA and CDR2 is SQIVND (reference sequence). The CDR3 bases are TGTGCCAGTAGAATATCCGTCGCGAACACCGGGGAGCTGTTTTTT. It translates to CASRISVANTGELFF.

V gene TRBV12-2 combines with J gene TRBJ2-7; the table names TRBD2, a call not compared with the DNA. TRBV12-2 is flagged as a pseudogene. The CDR3 is made up of 16 amino acids. The CDR3 is CASRLRVAGGLYEQYF. For the CDR3, the DNA is TGTGCAAGTCGCCTCAGGGTAGCGGGAGGGCTATACGAGCAGTACTTC.